This TCR beta chain was observed in a study of cytomegalovirus exposure and HLA in healthy donors (dated by TCRdb to the late 2010s). Regarding the complete study: The roughly 670 repertoires of the first cohort and the 120 validation repertoires were produced on the same platform, according to a later analysis. The aim of the study was to test whether cataloging public T cell receptors could identify signatures of past pathogen exposure. A separate validation cohort of roughly 110 different subjects was used in addition to the roughly 620-subject first cohort. The study combined high-throughput TCR immunosequencing, statistical association of individual TCRs with disease status, and machine learning to predict cytomegalovirus infection status.

Overall results and qualifications from the work: A later analysis lacked HLA typing for the validation cohort, so it scored co-occurrence in that cohort across all 110 or so repertoires. In the study, 164 TCR beta chains were listed as associated with cytomegalovirus. In both the original and validation cohorts, the classifier was reported to diagnose cytomegalovirus status with high specificity and sensitivity. Most TCR sequences were observed very rarely across donors, whereas some public TCRs were present in many individuals. In a later analysis, TCRs clustered in the first cohort were found to also tend to co-occur in the roughly 120 validation repertoires, with 90% to 95% of cluster scores above 0. Three of the identified cytomegalovirus-associated TCR beta chains were confirmed in vitro to be specific for cytomegalovirus antigens. According to the authors, the approach could potentially be generalized to other disease states and immunological phenotypes.

This clone has a single count. Its specific antigen is unknown. One base away there is no much larger clone; base qualities are not given. The donors belonged to the validation cohort of about 110 subjects, which was separate from the 666-subject first cohort. From the cysteine up to the phenylalanine, the CDR3 has a length of 17 residues. The retained sequence is limited to the CDR3, 51 bases, with the frame set at the first base. As encoded in the germline V gene, CDR1 is SGHAT while CDR2 is FQNNGV. V drops 5 bases and J drops 0 bases, leaving 20 bases in between. Library prep was done by the immunoSEQ multiplex PCR assay. The authors' analysis ran thus. A statistical classification framework was built to diagnose cytomegalovirus status from the catalog of TCR beta chain sequences. TCRdb stores this immuneACCESS table with in-frame sequences only. Part of the clones is absent; in the studies checked, under half of the shortfall reflects unresolved V genes, and no reason is known for the rest. V and J calls and clone size are given by that table; D and trimming were obtained from the DNA. Here the sample has 150,000 to 200,000 clones; 85% to 90% occur a single time. The top ten clones comprise just over 4% of the sample.

This TCR derives from a man between 18 and 29 years old in good health and CMV-seropositive. The receptor chain draws on TRBV11-2 and TRBJ2-7; tentative D gene TRBD2, with 5 bases matching. Sequencing input: PBMCs. The CDR3 reads CASSPPLGGFSSYEQYF. In nucleotide form, the sequence is TGTGCCAGCAGCCCCCCCCTAGGAGGCTTCAGCTCCTACGAGCAGTACTTC.